This TCR beta chain was observed in a study of long-term antiretroviral therapy in people with HIV. General study results and limits: Documentation of ART adherence, viral resistance or therapy changes was absent. Compared with controls, HIV repertoires showed narrower CDR3 length ranges. In the period from about 2004 to 2017, blood was collected, possibly under older ART regimens.

From germline, CDR1 is SNHLY and CDR2 FYNNEI. The CDR3 has 15 residues. V lost 4 bases and J lost 3; bases outside the gene matches: 5. In regard to this clone: The antigen is unknown.

Going into DNA extraction, samples held roughly 0.85-11 million cryopreserved PBMC. Researchers ran immunoSEQ v3.0 at survey level. The protocol was immunoSEQ multiplex PCR, while the TCRdb copy is restricted to in-frame clones and leaves out a portion. The profile covers roughly 18,000 clones, with approximately 90% appearing a single time and around 13% taken by the ten largest. This chain connects TRBV2 to TRBJ2-1; 8 positions match TRBD2. The sequence was obtained from a middle-aged woman with HIV. Here the sequenced sample was unsorted PBMCs, taken 0.6 years after starting antiretroviral therapy. The CDR3 coding sequence is TGTGCCAGCAGTGGGTTAGCGGGGTACTACAATGAGCAGTTCTTC. It specifies CASSGLAGYYNEQFF.